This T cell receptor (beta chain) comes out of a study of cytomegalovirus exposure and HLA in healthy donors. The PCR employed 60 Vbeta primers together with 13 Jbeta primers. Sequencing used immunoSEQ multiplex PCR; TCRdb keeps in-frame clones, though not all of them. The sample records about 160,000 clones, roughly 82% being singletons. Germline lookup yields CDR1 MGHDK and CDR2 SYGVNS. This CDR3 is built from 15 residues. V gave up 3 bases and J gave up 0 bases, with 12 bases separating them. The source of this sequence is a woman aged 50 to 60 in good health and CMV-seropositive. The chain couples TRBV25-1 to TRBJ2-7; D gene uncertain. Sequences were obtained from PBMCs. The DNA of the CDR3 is TGTGCCAGCAGTGATCCCCAAGAGGCCTCCTACGAGCAGTACTTC. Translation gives CASSDPQEASYEQYF.